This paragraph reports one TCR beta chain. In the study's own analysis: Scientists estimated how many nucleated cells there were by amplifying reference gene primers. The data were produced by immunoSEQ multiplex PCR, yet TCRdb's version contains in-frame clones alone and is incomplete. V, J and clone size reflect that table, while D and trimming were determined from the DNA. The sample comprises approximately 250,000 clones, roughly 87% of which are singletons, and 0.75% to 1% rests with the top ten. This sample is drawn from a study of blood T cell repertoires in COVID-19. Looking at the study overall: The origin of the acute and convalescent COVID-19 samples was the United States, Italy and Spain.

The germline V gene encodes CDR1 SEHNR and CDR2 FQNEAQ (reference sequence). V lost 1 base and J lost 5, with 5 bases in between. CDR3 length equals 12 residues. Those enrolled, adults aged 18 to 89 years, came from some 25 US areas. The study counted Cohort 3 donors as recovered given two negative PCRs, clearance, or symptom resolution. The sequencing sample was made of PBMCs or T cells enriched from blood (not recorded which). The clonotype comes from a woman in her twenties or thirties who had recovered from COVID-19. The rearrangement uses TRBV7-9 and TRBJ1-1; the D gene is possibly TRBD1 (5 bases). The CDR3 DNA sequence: TGTGCCAGCAGCTTAGGGACAACTGAAGCTTTCTTT. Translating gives CASSLGTTEAFF.